Listed below are T cell receptor beta chains from one sample, sequenced in a study of shared clonotypes between healthy human individuals. Assay: immunoSEQ multiplex PCR; the TCRdb copy retains only in-frame clones and omits some. Altogether fewer than 2.5 million clones are present, 90% to 95% being singletons, with the ten largest covering about 0.38%. The sequencing input was naive CD4+ T cells from PBMCs. The receptor set was obtained from a man in his late teens or twenties in good health. Some clones in this sample may be carry-over from other donors' samples. Both conserved end residues are part of each CDR3. The order of the fields is D gene, V gene, J gene, clone size, CDR3 DNA, CDR3 protein. D genes are given only for firm matches. Not all rows give a size; the values are once, few, many and, for expanded clones, a class.

.	TRBV7-9	TRBJ2-1	.	TGTGCCAGCAGTTGGGAAGGGAGCTCCTACAATGAGCAGTTCTTC	CASSWEGSSYNEQFF
.	TRBV6-1	TRBJ2-6	.	TGTGCCAGCAGTGATCGGCAGGCTGGGGCCAACGTCCTGACTTTC	CASSDRQAGANVLTF
.	TRBV9	TRBJ1-2	.	TGTGCCAGCAGCGTAACGGGACTCCCAAACTATGGCTACACCTTC	CASSVTGLPNYGYTF
.	TRBV28	TRBJ1-4	.	TGTGCCAGCAGTCTAAACAGTAATGAAAAACTGTTTTTT	CASSLNSNEKLFF
TRBD2	TRBV9	TRBJ2-3	once	TGTGCCAGCAGCGTGGGTAGCGGGAACACAGATACGCAGTATTTT	CASSVGSGNTDTQYF
.	TRBV7-9	TRBJ1-2	.	TGTGCCAGCAGCCCCGGCCGTAACTATGGCTACACCTTC	CASSPGRNYGYTF
.	TRBV6-5	TRBJ2-7	.	TGTGCCAGCAGTTACAGGGAATTGCACGAGCAGTACTTC	CASSYRELHEQYF
TRBD2	TRBV19	TRBJ2-7	once	TGTGCCAGTAGTAGCAGACTAGCGGCCTCCTACGAGCAGTACTTC	CASSSRLAASYEQYF
TRBD2	TRBV7-9	TRBJ2-3	once	TGTGCCAGCAGCCCCGGCGGGAGGCTGACTGGCACAGATACGCAGTATTTT	CASSPGGRLTGTDTQYF
.	TRBV5-6	TRBJ1-5	.	TGTGCCAGCAGCTTGGGGTGGTCGGGTTCTGAGCCCCAGCATTTT	CASSLGWSGSEPQHF
.	TRBV10-3	TRBJ2-7	.	TGTGCCATCAGTGAGTCTAGCCGCTCCTACGAGCAGTACTTC	CAISESSRSYEQYF
.	TRBV5-1	TRBJ1-3	.	TGCGCCAGCAGCTTGGACGCAGCAGGAAACACCATATATTTT	CASSLDAAGNTIYF